The sequence of this TCR beta chain was determined in a study of CD8 T cells in Susac syndrome. This CDR3 is built from 11 residues. V was clipped by 4 bases and J by 8 bases, with 11 bases between them. Germline values: CDR1 GTSNPN, CDR2 SVGIG (reference sequence). After extraction with the RNeasy kit, roughly 0.45 to 1 ug of the RNA was reverse transcribed using random hexamers. It was immunoSEQ multiplex PCR that amplified TCR beta CDR3 across 54 Vbeta and 13 Jbeta. MiXCR, applied by TCRdb to the immunoSEQ multiplex PCR reads, yields one record per CDR3 protein. This sample carries around 160,000 distinct CDR3 sequences, around 93% of them seen once, and the ten largest clones take around 0.13%. The sequenced target, TCR beta, came from blood CD8+ and CD4+ T cells.

J is TRBJ1-1 and V is TRBV30; TRBD1 might be the D (6 bases). This receptor was identified in a human donor in good health. The specimen was CD4+ T cells from PBMCs. The CDR3 reads CAWIQGQEAFF. DNA for the CDR3: TGTGCCTGGATACAGGGCCAAGAAGCTTTCTTT.